The 13 T cell receptor beta chains listed next were all sequenced from one sample in a study of T cells in Graves' hyperthyroidism and ophthalmopathy. The investigators amplified TCR beta CDR3 regions from RNA transcripts. With the HTBI primer set, the TCR CDR3 went through a first round of RT-PCR. TCRdb analysed the multiplex PCR reads with MiXCR anew, one entry per CDR3 protein. The sample has more than 500,000 distinct CDR3 sequences, roughly 14% seen once. Sequencing used blood. These receptors all stem from a woman aged 35 to 49 with Graves' ophthalmopathy.

The J gene is TRBJ2-7, the V gene TRBV28, with D possibly TRBD1 on 6 matching bases. The CDR3 is 15 residues long. Germline V CDR1 and CDR2: MDHEN, SYDVKM. V was pared by 2 bases and J by 2 bases, with 13 bases between. The CDR3 loop is CASSLTRTDTYEQYF. The CDR3 region has the DNA TGTGCCAGCAGTTTAACCCGGACAGACACCTACGAGCAGTACTTC. The complete variable domain, with remaining parts taken from reference TRBV28 and TRBJ2-7, reads DVKVTQSSRYLVKRTGEKVFLECVQDMDHENMFWYRQDPGLGLRLIYFSYDVKMKEKGDIPEGYSVSREKKERFSLILESASTNQTSMYLCASSLTRTDTYEQYFGPGTRLTVT.

The rearrangement joins TRBV29-1 to TRBJ1-3, with D possibly TRBD1 on 5 matching bases. Germline V gene lookup returns CDR1 SQVTM and CDR2 ANQGSEA. V dropped 7 bases and J dropped 9 bases, with 16 bases sitting between them. The CDR3 totals 12 residues. The DNA of the CDR3 is TGCAGCGCTTACGGGTCCCAGGGCACCATATATTTT. Encoded protein: CSAYGSQGTIYF.

This chain links TRBV28 with TRBJ1-1, with D possibly being TRBD1 (6 bases). This CDR3 comprises 15 residues. Trimming took 10 bases from V and 0 from J, leaving 18 bases between them. Germline lookup yields CDR1 MDHEN and CDR2 SYDVKM. As DNA, the CDR3 is TGTGCCACCGAAAATACAGGGCACCTGAACACTGAAGCTTTCTTT. Translating gives CATENTGHLNTEAFF.

The chain recombines TRBV5-6 with TRBJ2-2; TRBD2 agrees at 9 bases. The CDR3 has 16 residues. Germline V lookup: CDR1 SGHDT, CDR2 YYEEEE. Trimming at V came to 4 bases and at J to 6 bases, leaving 10 bases not matched to a gene. CDR3 in DNA: TGTGCCAGCAGCCCTATTAGCGGGAGTAAGGCCGGGGAGCTGTTTTTT. This translates into CASSPISGSKAGELFF. Drawing the rest from reference TRBV5-6 and TRBJ2-2, the complete variable domain is DAGVTQSPTHLIKTRGQQVTLRCSPKSGHDTVSWYQQALGQGPQFIFQYYEEEERQRGNFPDRFSGHQFPNYSSELNVNALLLGDSALYLCASSPISGSKAGELFFGEGSRLTVL.

This clonotype was counted only a few times. The V gene is TRBV12-3 or TRBV12-4, the J gene TRBJ2-5; the D is unclear. V lost 3 bases to trimming and J lost 4 bases, with 9 bases between them. The CDR3 is made up of 13 amino acids. The CDR3, as DNA: TGTGCCAGCAGTTTCGGAGCTACAGAGACCCAGTACTTC. Translated, it gives CASSFGATETQYF.

This clonotype was seen ten or more times. The V gene is TRBV2, the J gene TRBJ1-6, with D tentatively TRBD1 (5 bases). CDR3 size: 15 residues. Trimming removed 8 bases at V and 7 bases at J, with 18 bases between. The V gene's germline CDR1 is SNHLY and CDR2 FYNNEI. CDR3: CASGTPQGLNSPLHF. CDR3 sequence (DNA): TGTGCCAGCGGAACGCCCCAGGGCTTGAATTCACCCCTCCACTTT.

J is TRBJ2-7 and V is TRBV7-8; 11 bases fit TRBD2. The CDR3 totals 14 residues. From germline, CDR1 is SGHVS and CDR2 FQNEAQ. Trimming cost V 5 bases and J 6 bases; bases outside gene matches: 6. CDR3 sequence reads: CASSETSGIPEQYF. CDR3 DNA: TGTGCCAGCAGCGAGACTAGCGGGATACCCGAGCAGTACTTC.

This clonotype appeared a few times. CDR3 amino acids: CASSHQAGNYEQYF. CDR3 nucleotide sequence: TGTGCCAGCAGCCACCAAGCGGGGAACTACGAGCAGTACTTC. The chain is built from TRBV5-8 and TRBJ2-7; 7 bases agree with TRBD2. With V trimmed by 4 bases and J by 3 bases, 7 bases remained unmatched. The CDR3 loop spans 14 amino acids. The germline gives CDR1 SGHTS, CDR2 YDEGEE.

This clonotype was detected ten times or more. The rearrangement links TRBV2 to TRBJ2-7, with 10 bases fitting TRBD1. Germline CDR1 is SNHLY and CDR2 is FYNNEI. The J segment lost 1 base and the V segment lost 9 bases, leaving 3 bases of the junction unmatched. CDR3 length: 13 amino acids. The CDR3 spells CASEGQGSYEQYF. The CDR3 DNA reads as TGTGCCAGTGAGGGACAGGGGTCCTACGAGCAGTACTTC. Filled out from reference TRBV2 and TRBJ2-7, the complete variable domain reads EPEVTQTPSHQVTQMGQEVILRCVPISNHLYFYWYRQILGQKVEFLVSFYNNEISEKSEIFDDQFSVERPDGSNFTLKIRSTKLEDSAMYFCASEGQGSYEQYFGPGTRLTVT.

The table lists this clonotype with many counts. V and J are TRBV2 and TRBJ1-2; no definite D call. Germline assignment: CDR1 SNHLY and CDR2 FYNNEI. Trimming stripped 6 bases from V and 3 bases from J, with 8 bases between. CDR3 length equals 12 residues. The CDR3 sequence: CASRPEDYGYTF. The DNA of the CDR3 is TGTGCCAGCAGGCCGGAGGACTATGGCTACACCTTC.

The chain links TRBV4-1 to TRBJ1-1; the match to TRBD1 covers 9 bases. This CDR3 comprises 16 residues. V gave up 0 bases and J gave up 0 bases; unmatched junction bases: 2. The germline V gene encodes CDR1 MGHRA and CDR2 YSYEKL. The CDR3 sequence: CASSQDGQGMNTEAFF. CDR3 DNA sequence: TGCGCCAGCAGCCAAGATGGACAGGGGATGAACACTGAAGCTTTCTTT.

About this clonotype: This may be a read error, as it is one base from a much larger clone. The rearrangement joins TRBV7-2 to TRBJ1-1; D remains ambiguous. Germline values: CDR1 SGHTA, CDR2 FQGNSA. The CDR3 runs to 14 residues. Trimming pared 7 bases from V and 6 bases from J, leaving 18 bases between. CDR3 amino acids: CASTLLAGEAEAFF. CDR3 DNA: TGTGCCAGCACCCTTCTTGCAGGAGAAGCTGAAGCTTTCTTT.

A remark on this clonotype: It may be a read error: a sequence one base away is much more abundant. The chain recombines TRBV6-1 with TRBJ2-7; 12 bases are a match to TRBD1. The junction had 2 bases not matched to a gene; V was cut back by 8 bases and J by 6 bases. The CDR3 runs 12 residues. Per the germline V gene, CDR1 is MNHNS and CDR2 is SASEGT. The CDR3 sequence: CASGDRGLEQYF. The CDR3 DNA reads TGTGCCAGCGGGGACAGGGGGCTCGAGCAGTACTTC.